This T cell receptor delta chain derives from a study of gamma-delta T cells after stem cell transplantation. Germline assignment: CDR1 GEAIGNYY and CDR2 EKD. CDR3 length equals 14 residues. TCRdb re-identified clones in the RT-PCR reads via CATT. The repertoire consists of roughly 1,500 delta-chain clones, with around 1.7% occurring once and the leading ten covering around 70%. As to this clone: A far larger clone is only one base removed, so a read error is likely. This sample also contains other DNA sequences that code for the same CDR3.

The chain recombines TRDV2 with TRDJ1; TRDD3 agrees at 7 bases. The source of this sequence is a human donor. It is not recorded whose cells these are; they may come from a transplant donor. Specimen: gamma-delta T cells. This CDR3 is CACDPWGLTDKLIF. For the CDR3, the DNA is TGTGCTTGTGACCCCTGGGGGCTCACCGATAAACTCATCTTT.